This entry is about one TCR beta chain. No antigen is known for it. 5'RACE generated cDNA with 10-nucleotide random UMIs. From 15-18 subjects, each sequencing run yielded over 160 million TCR-beta sequences. One entry per CDR3 protein, called by TCRdb with MiXCR from the 5' RACE reads. The sample has about 60,000 distinct CDR3 sequences, more than 4% seen once. The entry originates in a study of neurological immune-mediated disorders. General study findings and limits: No CDR3 amino acid sequences recurred among expanded clones across subjects, suggesting private repertoires in all groups. Grouping of repertoires by phylogeny put those of 18 of 34 multiple sclerosis patients into a single related-CDR3 cluster, a possible signature.

The trim removed 0 bases at V and 3 bases at J, leaving 9 bases unmatched. Germline V gives CDR1 DFQATT, CDR2 SNEGSKA (reference sequence). This CDR3 comprises 17 residues. The V and J genes are TRBV20-1 and TRBJ2-3; 10 bases are shared with TRBD2. Sequencing input: PBMCs. This TCR derives from a man aged 50 to 59 with multiple sclerosis. CDR3 region: CSARDRSGRAITDTQYF. The CDR3 DNA is TGCAGTGCTAGAGATCGAAGCGGGAGGGCAATTACAGATACGCAGTATTTT.